This TCR beta chain was profiled in a study of cytomegalovirus exposure and HLA in healthy donors. The CDR3 sequence is 16 residues long. Germline V CDR1 and CDR2: SEHNR, FQNEAQ (reference sequence). J was trimmed by 3 bases and V by 4 bases; bases with no gene match: 9. Clones were sequenced by immunoSEQ multiplex PCR, and TCRdb holds only the in-frame ones, with some missing. In the table there are 150,000 to 200,000 clones, about 89% of which are singletons. V gene TRBV7-9 combines with J gene TRBJ2-5; 9 bases are shared with TRBD2. The specimen was PBMCs. This clonotype originated in a young man in good health and CMV-seropositive. The CDR3 region has the DNA TGTGCCAGCAGCTACCCGAGGATAGCGGGAGAAGAGACCCAGTACTTC. Encoded protein: CASSYPRIAGEETQYF.